The source of this T cell receptor (beta chain) is a study of cytomegalovirus exposure and HLA in healthy donors. Study-level information: Out of 350 to 400 genotyped donors, approximately 84% belonged to the Caucasian-associated ancestry cluster.

Primers: 60 Vbeta forward and 13 Jbeta reverse. In the authors' workflow: Approximately 12 million of 80 million to 85 million unique TCR beta chains were shared, per a later count. The protocol was immunoSEQ multiplex PCR, while the TCRdb copy is restricted to in-frame clones and leaves out a portion. The V and J calls and clone size were taken over from that table, and D and trimming were inferred from the DNA. The profile covers 110,000 to 150,000 clones, with about 80% appearing a single time and 1.5% to 2% taken by the ten largest. The source material was PBMCs. This TCR came from a woman aged 25 to 39 in good health and CMV-seronegative.

DNA of the CDR3: TGTGCCAGCAGCCGACGGGGACTGGTAACAGATACGCAGTATTTT. It translates to CASSRRGLVTDTQYF. V gene TRBV11-3 combines with J gene TRBJ2-3, with TRBD2 as a possible D gene (6 bases). The CDR3 extends over 15 amino acids. Germline lookup yields CDR1 SGHNT and CDR2 YENEEA. Trimming shortened V by 5 bases and J by 3 bases, and 15 bases separated the two germline ends.